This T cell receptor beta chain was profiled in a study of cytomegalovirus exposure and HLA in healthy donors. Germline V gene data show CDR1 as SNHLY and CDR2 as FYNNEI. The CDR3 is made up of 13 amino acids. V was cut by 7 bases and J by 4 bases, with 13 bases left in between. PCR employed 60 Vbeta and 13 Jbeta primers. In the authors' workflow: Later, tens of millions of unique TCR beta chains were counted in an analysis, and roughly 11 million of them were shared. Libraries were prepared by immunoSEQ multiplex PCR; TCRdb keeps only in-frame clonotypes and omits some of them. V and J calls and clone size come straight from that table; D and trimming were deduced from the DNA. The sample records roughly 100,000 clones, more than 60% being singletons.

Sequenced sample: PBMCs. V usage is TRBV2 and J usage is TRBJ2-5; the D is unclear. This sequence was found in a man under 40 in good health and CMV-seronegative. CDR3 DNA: TGTGCCAGCAAGACGACTGGCGGAGAGACCCAGTACTTC. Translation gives CASKTTGGETQYF.